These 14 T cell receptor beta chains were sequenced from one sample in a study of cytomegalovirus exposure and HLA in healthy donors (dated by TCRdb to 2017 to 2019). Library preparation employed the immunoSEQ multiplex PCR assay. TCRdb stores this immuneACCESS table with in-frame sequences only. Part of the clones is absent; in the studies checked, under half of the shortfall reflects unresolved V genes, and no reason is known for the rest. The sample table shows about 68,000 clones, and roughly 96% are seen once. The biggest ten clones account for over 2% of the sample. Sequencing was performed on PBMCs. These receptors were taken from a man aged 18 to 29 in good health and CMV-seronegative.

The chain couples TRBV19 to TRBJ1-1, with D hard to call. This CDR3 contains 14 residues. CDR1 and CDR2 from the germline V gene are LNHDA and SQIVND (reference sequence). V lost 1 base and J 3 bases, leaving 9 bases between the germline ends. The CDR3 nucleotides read TGTGCCAGTAGTATAGGTTGGTTAGACACTGAAGCTTTCTTT. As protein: CASSIGWLDTEAFF.

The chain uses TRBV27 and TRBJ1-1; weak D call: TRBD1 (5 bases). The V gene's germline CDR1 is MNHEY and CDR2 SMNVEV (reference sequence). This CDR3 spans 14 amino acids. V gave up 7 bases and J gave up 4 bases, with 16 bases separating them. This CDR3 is CASTKSSGITEAFF. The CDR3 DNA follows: TGTGCCAGCACCAAAAGTTCAGGGATCACTGAAGCTTTCTTT.

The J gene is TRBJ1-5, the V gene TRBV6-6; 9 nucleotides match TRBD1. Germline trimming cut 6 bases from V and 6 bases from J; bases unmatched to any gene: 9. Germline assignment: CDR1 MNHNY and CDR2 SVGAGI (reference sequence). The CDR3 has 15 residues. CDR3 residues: CASRAGTGSGQPQHF. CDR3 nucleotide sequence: TGTGCCAGCAGGGCCGGGACAGGGTCTGGTCAGCCCCAGCATTTT.

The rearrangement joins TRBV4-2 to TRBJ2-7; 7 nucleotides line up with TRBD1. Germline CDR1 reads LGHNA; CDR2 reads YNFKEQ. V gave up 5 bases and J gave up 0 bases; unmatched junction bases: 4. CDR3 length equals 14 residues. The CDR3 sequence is CASSSGTDSYEQYF. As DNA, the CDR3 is TGTGCCAGCAGCTCCGGGACAGACTCCTACGAGCAGTACTTC.

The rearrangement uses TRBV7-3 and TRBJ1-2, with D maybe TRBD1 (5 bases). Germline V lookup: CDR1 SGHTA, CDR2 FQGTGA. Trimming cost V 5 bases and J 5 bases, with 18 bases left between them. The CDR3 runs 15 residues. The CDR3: CASSPGADPMYGYTF. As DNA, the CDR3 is TGTGCCAGCAGCCCTGGGGCGGACCCTATGTATGGCTACACCTTC. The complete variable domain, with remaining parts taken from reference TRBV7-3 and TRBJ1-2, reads GAGVSQTPSNKVTEKGKYVELRCDPISGHTALYWYRQSLGQGPEFLIYFQGTGAADDSGLPNDRFFAVRPEGSVSTLKIQRTERGDSAVYLCASSPGADPMYGYTFGSGTRLTVV.

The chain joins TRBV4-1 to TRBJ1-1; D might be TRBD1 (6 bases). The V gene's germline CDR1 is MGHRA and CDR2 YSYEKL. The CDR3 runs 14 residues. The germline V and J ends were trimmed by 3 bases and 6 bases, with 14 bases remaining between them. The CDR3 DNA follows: TGCGCCAGCAGCCATAATACAGGGAAACCTGAAGCTTTCTTT. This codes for CASSHNTGKPEAFF.

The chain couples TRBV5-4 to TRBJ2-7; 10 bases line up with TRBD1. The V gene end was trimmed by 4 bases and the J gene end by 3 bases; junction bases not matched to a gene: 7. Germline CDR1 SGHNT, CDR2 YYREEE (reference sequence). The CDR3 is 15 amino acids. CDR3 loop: CASSTGQGVIYEQYF. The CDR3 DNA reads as TGTGCCAGCAGCACCGGACAGGGGGTTATCTACGAGCAGTACTTC.

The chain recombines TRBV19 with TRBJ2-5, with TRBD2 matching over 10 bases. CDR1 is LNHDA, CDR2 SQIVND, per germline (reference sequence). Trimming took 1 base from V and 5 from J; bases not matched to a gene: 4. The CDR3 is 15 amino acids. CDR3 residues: CASSIGSSGGETQYF. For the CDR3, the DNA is TGTGCCAGTAGTATAGGCAGTAGCGGGGGGGAGACCCAGTACTTC.

As DNA, the CDR3 is TGTGCCAGCAGCTTCCAGGGCAGCGAGACCCAGTACTTC. This gives the protein CASSFQGSETQYF. J is TRBJ2-5 and V is TRBV5-8; tentatively, D is TRBD1 (5 bases). Germline V gives CDR1 SGHTS, CDR2 YDEGEE. CDR3 size: 13 residues. V gave up 2 bases and J gave up 5 bases, with 10 bases separating them.

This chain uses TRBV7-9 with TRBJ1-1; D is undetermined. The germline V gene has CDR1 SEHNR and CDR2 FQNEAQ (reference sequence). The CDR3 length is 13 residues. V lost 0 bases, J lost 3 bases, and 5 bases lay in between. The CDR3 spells CASSLADYTEAFF. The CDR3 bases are TGTGCCAGCAGCTTAGCGGACTACACTGAAGCTTTCTTT.

This CDR3 reads CASSLDFGTGVSNQPQHF. The CDR3 coding sequence is TGTGCCAGCAGCTTAGACTTTGGGACAGGCGTTAGCAATCAGCCCCAGCATTTT. This chain connects TRBV7-9 to TRBJ1-5; 8 bases line up with TRBD1. The CDR3 is 18 amino acids. Germline V CDR1 and CDR2: SEHNR, FQNEAQ (reference sequence). Germline trimming cut 1 base from V and 0 bases from J; bases unmatched to any gene: 8.

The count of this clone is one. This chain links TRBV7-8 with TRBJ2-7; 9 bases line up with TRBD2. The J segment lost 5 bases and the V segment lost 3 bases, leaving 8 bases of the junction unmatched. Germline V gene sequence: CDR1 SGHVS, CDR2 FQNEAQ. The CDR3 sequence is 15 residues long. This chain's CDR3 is CASSFPGGRADEQYF. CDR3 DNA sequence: TGTGCCAGCAGCTTCCCTGGCGGGAGGGCCGACGAGCAGTACTTC.

CDR3 DNA: TGTGCCAGCATCCCGTGGGCAGGGAACACTGAAGCTTTCTTT. Protein product: CASIPWAGNTEAFF. The chain joins TRBV2 to TRBJ1-1; D unclear. The CDR3 loop spans 14 amino acids. V shed 7 bases and J shed 1 base, with 13 bases lying between them. The germline CDR1 and CDR2 sequences are SNHLY and FYNNEI.

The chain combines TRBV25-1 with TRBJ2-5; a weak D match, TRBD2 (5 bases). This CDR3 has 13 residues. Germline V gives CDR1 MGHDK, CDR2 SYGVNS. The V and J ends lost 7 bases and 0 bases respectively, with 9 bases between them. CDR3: CASTPGNQETQYF. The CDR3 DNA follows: TGTGCCAGCACCCCCGGGAACCAAGAGACCCAGTACTTC.